A selection of T cell receptor beta chains follows, all from one sample in a study of T cell responses to AZD1222 COVID-19 vaccine. Measured with immunoSEQ multiplex PCR; TCRdb has only the in-frame clones, and not every one. The data show about 100,000 clones, 70% to 90% seen once. Sequences were derived from peripheral blood, sampled 28 days after the second AZD1222 dose. These receptors came from an adult who received the AZD1222 COVID-19 vaccine. Each CDR3 is given without its conserved first and last residue.

v_call,j_call,cdr3_aa
TRBV10-3,TRBJ1-1,AISDPRQGETEAF
TRBV5-6,TRBJ2-7,ASSPGIASRPYEQY
TRBV5-1,TRBJ1-1,ASSSGAGTGTEAF
TRBV11-2,TRBJ2-7,ASSPPGDRGPYEQY
TRBV24-1,TRBJ2-3,ATSTSGGPPDTQY
TRBV9,TRBJ1-3,ASSVGVTISGNTIY
TRBV6-5,TRBJ1-1,ASSTVPTSTEAF
TRBV19,TRBJ2-1,ASRRGDRRNNEQF
TRBV10-2,TRBJ1-1,ASSERQTEAF
TRBV7-2,TRBJ2-7,ASSAMETSGGLY
TRBV27,TRBJ2-4,ASSFGGEANIQY
TRBV7-6,TRBJ2-7,ASSPGDGTGGAEQY
TRBV19,TRBJ1-2,ASSPGPDYGYT
TRBV28,TRBJ1-5,ASSLSRGLFGGQPQH
TRBV27,TRBJ2-7,ASSLGNRGAYEQY
TRBV6-1,TRBJ1-1,ASSEGNRDTEAF
TRBV5-1,TRBJ2-7,ASSLASSYEQY
TRBV19,TRBJ1-1,ASSISLISGATEAF
TRBV18,TRBJ2-7,ASSPRGEVHEQY
TRBV10-2,TRBJ2-1,ASATGPDNEQF
TRBV27,TRBJ2-1,ASSLKGGEQF
TRBV5-1,TRBJ1-2,ASGTGDRPAGYT
TRBV3-1/TRBV3-2,TRBJ1-1,ASSQVGGNTEAF
TRBV3-1/TRBV3-2,TRBJ1-4,ASSQGGGEKLF
TRBV6-5,TRBJ1-2,ASNPGREYGYT